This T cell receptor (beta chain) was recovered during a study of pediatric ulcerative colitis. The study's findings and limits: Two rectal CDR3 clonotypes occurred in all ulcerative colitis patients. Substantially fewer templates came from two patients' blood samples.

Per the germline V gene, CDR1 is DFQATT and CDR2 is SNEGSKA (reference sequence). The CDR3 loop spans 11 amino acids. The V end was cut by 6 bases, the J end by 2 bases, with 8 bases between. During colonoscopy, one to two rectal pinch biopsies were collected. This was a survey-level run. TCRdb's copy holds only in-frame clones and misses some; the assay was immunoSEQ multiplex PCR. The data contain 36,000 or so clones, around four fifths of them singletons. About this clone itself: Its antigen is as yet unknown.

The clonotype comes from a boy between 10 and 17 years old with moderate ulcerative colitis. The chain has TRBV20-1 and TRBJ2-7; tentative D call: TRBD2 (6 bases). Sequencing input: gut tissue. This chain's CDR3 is CSAGSTYEQYF. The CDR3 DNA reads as TGCAGTGCCGGGAGCACCTACGAGCAGTACTTC.